Below, 10 T cell receptor beta chains from the same sample are listed, as sequenced in a study of beta chain features in type 1 diabetes. The isolated RNA, all of it, was reverse transcribed, so expressed TCRB transcripts were what got sequenced. The method was immunoSEQ multiplex PCR; TCRdb's version includes in-frame clones alone and lacks a portion of them. The sample yields fewer than 250,000 clones, 68% seen once. The source material was naive CD4+ T cells from blood. The receptors come from a man aged 25-40 years in good health.

The V call is TRBV16, the J call TRBJ2-7; TRBD2 matches 9 bases. The CDR3 covers 14 residues. Trimming cost V 2 bases and J 10 bases; bases outside gene matches: 9. Germline CDR1 is KGHSY and CDR2 is FQNENV. The CDR3, as DNA: TGTGCCAGCAGCCAACGGCGGGAGGGCCAGAAACAGTACTTC. Its translation is CASSQRREGQKQYF.

This rearrangement joins TRBV18 to TRBJ2-5; D is uncertain. Germline V CDR1 and CDR2: KGHSH, LQKENI. The CDR3 contains 13 residues. Trimming pared 3 bases from V and 11 bases from J, leaving 16 bases between. The CDR3 sequence: CASSPSTSTGQYF. The CDR3 DNA is TGTGCCAGCTCACCTTCCACGTCTACGGGTCAGTACTTC.

This clone was found a few times. The chain recombines TRBV5-4 with TRBJ2-5, with D perhaps matching TRBD1 (5 bases). There are 14 residues in the CDR3. The germline V gene has CDR1 SGHNT and CDR2 YYREEE (reference sequence). V was shortened by 4 bases and J by 4 bases, with 14 bases between the two germline ends. CDR3 protein: CASSGTGRGETQYF. CDR3 bases: TGTGCCAGCAGCGGAACAGGCCGTGGAGAGACCCAGTACTTC.

For this clone: Other DNA variants within this sample encode the same CDR3. The CDR3 here is CASSRTGDNSPLHF. The CDR3, as DNA: TGCGCCAGCAGCAGGACAGGTGATAATTCACCCCTCCACTTT. V gene TRBV5-1 combines with J gene TRBJ1-6; 7 bases match TRBD1. J was trimmed by 5 bases and V by 4 bases; bases with no gene match: 3. Germline V gives CDR1 SGHRS, CDR2 YFSETQ. This CDR3 is built from 14 residues.

The rearrangement links TRBV10-2 to TRBJ1-1; the D is unclear. CDR1 is WSHSY, CDR2 SAAADI, per germline. Trimming cost V 3 bases and J 0 bases, with 11 bases left between them. CDR3 size: 15 residues. The CDR3 loop reads CASSDYLGVNTEAFF. The CDR3 DNA follows: TGCGCCAGCAGTGACTACTTAGGAGTGAACACTGAAGCTTTCTTT.

This clone was seen only once. The V and J genes are TRBV7-2 and TRBJ2-1; tentatively, D is TRBD2 (5 bases). The CDR3 has 16 amino acids. Germline values: CDR1 SGHTA, CDR2 FQGNSA. V was cut by 0 bases and J by 1 base, with 10 bases left in between. CDR3 DNA sequence: TGTGCCAGCAGCTTAGCGCAGCGGAAATCCTACAATGAGCAGTTCTTC. Translated: CASSLAQRKSYNEQFF.

V gene TRBV5-1 combines with J gene TRBJ1-6; D possibly corresponds to TRBD1 (5 bases). From germline, CDR1 is SGHRS and CDR2 YFSETQ. The V gene lost 3 bases and the J gene lost 10 bases, with 14 bases spanning the gap. The CDR3 is 14 amino acids. The CDR3 sequence: CASSSGLSDSPLHF. The CDR3, as DNA: TGCGCCAGCAGCTCGGGGCTTTCCGACTCACCCCTCCACTTT.

The sample holds one count of this clone. This chain joins TRBV30 and TRBJ2-7; the match to TRBD1 covers 9 bases. The CDR3 contains 13 residues. Germline values: CDR1 GTSNPN, CDR2 SVGIG (reference sequence). With 4 bases clipped from V and 5 bases from J, the junction kept 6 bases outside the gene matches. CDR3 coding DNA: TGTGCCTGGACTTCCGGGACAGGGCACGAGCAGTACTTC. Translating it yields CAWTSGTGHEQYF.

Points on this clone: In the same sample, other DNA sequences code for this CDR3. This chain links TRBV18 with TRBJ2-5; no definite D call. The CDR3 length is 12 residues. V dropped 0 bases and J dropped 5 bases, with 4 bases sitting between them. The germline V gene has CDR1 KGHSH and CDR2 LQKENI. The CDR3 sequence is CASSPPLETQYF. CDR3 nucleotides: TGTGCCAGCTCACCACCGTTGGAGACCCAGTACTTC.

The chain combines TRBV29-1 with TRBJ2-1, with TRBD1 as a possible D gene (5 bases). The CDR3 runs 13 residues. Germline loops: CDR1 SQVTM, CDR2 ANQGSEA. The V end was cut by 7 bases, the J end by 3 bases, with 13 bases between. CDR3 region: CSARLQVYNEQFF. The DNA for the CDR3 is TGCAGCGCCCGATTACAGGTCTACAATGAGCAGTTCTTC.